The subject of this entry is one T cell receptor beta chain. No antigen is known for it. No much larger clone is present one base from it, and per-base qualities are unavailable. This specimen comes from a study of blood T cell repertoires in COVID-19 (dated by TCRdb to the early 2020s). Turning to the overall study: Collaborator samples came from the United States, Italy and Spain and covered acute and convalescent phases of COVID-19. The material from the prospective study consisted of cDNA or gDNA derived from T cells, B-cell-depleted T cells, or PBMCs. The dataset comprised deeply sampled blood TCRbeta repertoires from subjects exposed to, actively infected with, or recovered from COVID-19. A freely available public database, intended as a resource for researchers studying the immune response to SARS-CoV-2, is where the repertoires were released. The samples were drawn from the first 160 participants of the ongoing ImmuneRACE study and from 1,200 or so subjects provided by 6 global collaborators. Nearly every sample came with metadata listing a de-identified subject ID, COVID-19 status, age in years and sex. Where available, HLA class I and class II types were obtained from metadata supplied by the sample provider rather than from assay-based typing. What the study reported, not specific to this receptor: The quantity of clinical and demographic metadata differed by source and by participant and was supplied without curation.

Collaborating institutions collected whole blood in K2EDTA tubes following their own protocols. For TCRbeta analysis, collaborator samples were shipped as frozen whole blood, as isolated PBMCs, or as DNA extracted from either sample type. TCRbeta CDR3 regions were amplified from genomic DNA by means of the immunoSEQ Assay, a bias-controlled multiplex PCR. As for the original processing: Nucleated cell counts per sample were estimated from amplification of reference gene primers within the assay. Sequence reads were collapsed and filtered to measure the absolute abundance of every unique TCRbeta CDR3 rearrangement. For each sample, productive Simpson clonality was calculated by taking the square root of Simpson's diversity index across productive rearrangements. The table was pulled from immuneACCESS by TCRdb, which kept in-frame rearrangements only. Such tables lose some clones; where checked, under half of the loss comes from unresolved V genes, and the rest has no known cause. V and J calls and clone size are as listed in that table; D and trimming were resolved from the DNA. The sample profile shows some 80,000 clones; 85% to 90% of them were found once. The ten largest clones add up to around 7.8% of the sample.

Sequences KGHDR (CDR1) and SFDVKD (CDR2) are obtained from the germline V gene. The CDR3 measures 15 amino acids from cysteine to phenylalanine. The entry retains the CDR3 DNA only, 45 bases that are in frame from base 1. Relative to germline, V is 4 bases shorter and J is 8 bases shorter, with 14 bases between their ends. The sequenced sample consisted of peripheral blood. This TCR was recovered from a man older than 75 with active or convalescent COVID-19. The chain joins TRBV24-1 to TRBJ1-6; a weak D assignment points to TRBD1 (5 bases agree). The nucleotide sequence reads TGTGCCACCAGTGACCCTCAGGGTTCCCATTCACCCCTCCACTTT. Translated, it gives CATSDPQGSHSPLHF.